Shown below are 21 T cell receptor beta chains from a single sample sequenced in a study of blood T cells in healthy people across ages. Sample-barcoded 5' priming and a J-beta primer mix drove a second PCR of about 7 to 11 cycles. One entry per CDR3 protein, called by TCRdb with MiXCR from the 5' RACE reads. Of 1.5 million to 2 million distinct CDR3 sequences listed, about 35% are singletons. Sequencing input: blood. The receptors stem from a woman aged 25-40 years in good health.

This clonotype was counted a few times. This chain connects TRBV29-1 to TRBJ1-1; no clear D. The CDR3 has 13 amino acids. The germline CDR1 and CDR2 sequences are SQVTM and ANQGSEA. V was shortened by 4 bases and J by 3 bases, with 12 bases between the two germline ends. CDR3 nucleotide sequence: TGCAGCGTTGTAGATCAGATGGACACTGAAGCTTTCTTT. Translating it yields CSVVDQMDTEAFF.

This rearrangement joins TRBV28 to TRBJ2-7, with 10 bases aligning to TRBD1. The CDR3 sequence is 15 residues long. In germline, CDR1 is MDHEN, CDR2 SYDVKM. After removal of 6 bases from V and 3 bases from J, the junction contained 8 bases not matched to a gene. The CDR3 spells CASRLGQGGRYEQYF. CDR3 in DNA: TGTGCCAGCAGGCTTGGACAGGGGGGACGCTACGAGCAGTACTTC.

This clonotype was observed a handful of times. The rearrangement links TRBV6-1 to TRBJ1-5, with D possibly TRBD1 on 5 matching bases. Between the trimmed V and J ends, which lost 7 bases and 3 bases, there was a span of 13 bases. The CDR3 has 14 amino acids. Looked up from germline, CDR1 is MNHNS and CDR2 is SASEGT. The CDR3 reads CASMGVGINQPQHF. The CDR3 bases are TGTGCCAGCATGGGGGTAGGCATCAATCAGCCCCAGCATTTT.

This clonotype was counted between two and nine times. The chain recombines TRBV28 with TRBJ2-5; no firm D call. The V gene's germline CDR1 is MDHEN and CDR2 SYDVKM. The V end lost 5 bases, the J end lost 0 bases, and 10 bases lay between the germline ends. The CDR3 sequence is 14 residues long. CDR3 amino acids: CASSPPRHQETQYF. The CDR3 nucleotides read TGTGCCAGCAGTCCGCCGAGACACCAAGAGACCCAGTACTTC. The whole variable domain, remainder taken from reference TRBV28 and TRBJ2-5, is DVKVTQSSRYLVKRTGEKVFLECVQDMDHENMFWYRQDPGLGLRLIYFSYDVKMKEKGDIPEGYSVSREKKERFSLILESASTNQTSMYLCASSPPRHQETQYFGPGTRLLVL.

The gene calls are TRBV30 and TRBJ2-7; D uncertain. Per germline, CDR1 GTSNPN and CDR2 SVGIG (reference sequence). The germline V and J ends were trimmed by 1 base and 4 bases, with 17 bases remaining between them. The CDR3 is 15 residues long. The CDR3 DNA is TGTGCCTGGAGTGCAACACGGGTCCCCAATTACGAGCAGTACTTC. This translates into CAWSATRVPNYEQYF. Using reference TRBV30 and TRBJ2-7 for the parts outside the CDR3, the full variable domain is SQTIHQWPATLVQPVGSPLSLECTVEGTSNPNLYWYRQAAGRGLQLLFYSVGIGQISSEVPQNLSASRPQDRQFILSSKKLLLSDSGFYLCAWSATRVPNYEQYFGPGTRLTVT.

The sample holds many counts of this clonotype. CDR3 residues: CSAVRPRGDTQYF. The CDR3 nucleotides are TGCAGCGCCGTAAGGCCGAGGGGAGATACGCAGTATTTT. V is TRBV29-1 and J is TRBJ2-3, with D tentatively TRBD1 or TRBD2 (5 bases each). The germline V gene has CDR1 SQVTM and CDR2 ANQGSEA. The V end was cut by 7 bases, the J end by 5 bases, with 16 bases between. CDR3 length: 13 residues.

V gene TRBV20-1 combines with J gene TRBJ2-5; TRBD2 matches 9 bases. Per the germline V gene, CDR1 is DFQATT and CDR2 is SNEGSKA (reference sequence). The junction had 13 bases not matched to a gene; V was cut back by 0 bases and J by 5 bases. The CDR3 covers 17 residues. CDR3 protein: CSARDHALAGARETQYF. The CDR3 region has the DNA TGCAGTGCTAGAGATCACGCCTTAGCGGGAGCGCGCGAGACCCAGTACTTC.

This sequence joins TRBV28 and TRBJ2-5, with 7 bases aligning to TRBD2. Judging by the DNA end, TRBJ2-7 fits better; the J call may be wrong. The length of the CDR3 is 14 residues. CDR1 and CDR2 (germline): MDHEN, SYDVKM. CDR3 residues: CASSWGLAEYEQYF. CDR3 nucleotides: TGTGCCAGCAGTTGGGGCCTAGCGGAATACGAGCAGTACTTC.

The genes are TRBV20-1 and TRBJ2-3, with 12 nucleotides matching TRBD2. J gave up 6 bases and V 0 bases, and 10 bases lay outside the gene matches. Germline values: CDR1 DFQATT, CDR2 SNEGSKA (reference sequence). There are 17 residues in the CDR3. The CDR3 nucleotides are TGCAGTGCTAGAGATCAGGCTAGCGGGGGGGTTTGGGATACGCAGTATTTT. Its translation: CSARDQASGGVWDTQYF.

The chain employs TRBV3-1 and TRBJ2-1; D may correspond to TRBD1 or TRBD2 (5 bases each). The ends were cut back, 1 base at V and 0 bases at J, with 13 bases in the middle. Germline lookup yields CDR1 LGHDT and CDR2 YNNKEL (reference sequence). The CDR3 runs to 17 residues. CDR3 amino acids: CASSQGGTGRSYNEQFF. In nucleotides, the CDR3 is TGTGCCAGCAGCCAAGGGGGGACCGGGCGCTCCTACAATGAGCAGTTCTTC.

This clonotype has just a few counts. The chain uses TRBV29-1 and TRBJ1-2; D gene uncertain. Trimming left V 4 bases short and J 5 bases short, with 8 bases between. The CDR3 has 11 amino acids. From germline, CDR1 is SQVTM and CDR2 ANQGSEA. CDR3 coding DNA: TGCAGCGTTGTAGCGGATTATGGCTACACCTTC. Amino acids: CSVVADYGYTF. The full variable domain, completed using reference TRBV29-1 and TRBJ1-2, is SAVISQKPSRDICQRGTSLTIQCQVDSQVTMMFWYRQQPGQSLTLIATANQGSEATYESGFVIDKFPISRPNLTFSTLTVSNMSPEDSSIYLCSVVADYGYTFGSGTRLTVV.

This clonotype was counted a few times. The gene calls are TRBV20-1 and TRBJ2-5, with D possibly matching TRBD1 (6 bases). V lost 3 bases, J lost 7 bases, and 18 bases lay in between. Germline V lookup: CDR1 DFQATT, CDR2 SNEGSKA (reference sequence). The CDR3 is 14 amino acids. The CDR3 spells CSARMQGRRGTQYF. The DNA for the CDR3 is TGCAGTGCTAGGATGCAGGGGCGAAGGGGGACCCAGTACTTC.

The V and J genes are TRBV28 and TRBJ2-1; 9 bases align to TRBD1. This CDR3 spans 15 amino acids. In germline, CDR1 is MDHEN, CDR2 SYDVKM. After removal of 1 base from V and 7 bases from J, the junction contained 5 bases not matched to a gene. CDR3 in amino acids: CASSLFGTGLNEQFF. The CDR3 DNA reads as TGTGCCAGCAGTTTATTCGGGACAGGGCTTAATGAGCAGTTCTTC.

This clonotype was counted a few times. J is TRBJ2-1 and V is TRBV15; tentatively, D is TRBD2 (5 bases). V lost 1 base and J lost 2, with 15 bases in between. The CDR3 length is 17 residues. In germline, CDR1 is LNHNV, CDR2 YYDKDF (reference sequence). The CDR3 DNA is TGTGCCACCAGCAGAGTGACTAACCCTTTCGCCTACAATGAGCAGTTCTTC. Translating gives CATSRVTNPFAYNEQFF.

The CDR3 loop is CSARPGATYEQYF. In DNA, the CDR3 is TGCAGTGCAAGACCGGGGGCTACCTACGAGCAGTACTTC. This chain joins TRBV20-1 and TRBJ2-5, with D perhaps matching TRBD1 or TRBD2 (6 bases each). The end of the DNA fits TRBJ2-7 better, so the J call may be wrong. This CDR3 is 13 amino acids long. The germline V gene encodes CDR1 DFQATT and CDR2 SNEGSKA (reference sequence).

As for this clonotype: A read error may explain this, as a much larger clone is one base away. This chain uses TRBV7-2 with TRBJ2-3; 8 nucleotides align to TRBD1. CDR3 length: 13 amino acids. Germline V gives CDR1 SGHTA, CDR2 FQGNSA. The CDR3, as DNA: TGTGTCAGCAGCCGACAGGGGCCAGATACGCAGTATTTT. Encoded protein: CVSSRQGPDTQYF.

Only a few counts were recorded for this clonotype. J is TRBJ2-7 and V is TRBV20-1; either TRBD1 or TRBD2 may supply D (5 bases each). Germline CDR1 DFQATT, CDR2 SNEGSKA (reference sequence). The V gene lost 6 bases and the J gene lost 2 bases, with 14 bases spanning the gap. This CDR3 is built from 13 residues. CDR3 coding DNA: TGCAGTGCCTTTTCCGGGACGCCCTACGAGCAGTACTTC. It encodes CSAFSGTPYEQYF.

There are a few counts of this clonotype. The chain has TRBV28 and TRBJ1-4; D is undetermined. The CDR3 has 14 residues. CDR1 MDHEN and CDR2 SYDVKM come from the germline V gene. Trimming took 2 bases from V and 8 from J, leaving 12 bases between them. CDR3 nucleotides: TGTGCCAGCAGTTTAAACCAGTTAGACGAAAAACTGTTTTTT. It yields the protein CASSLNQLDEKLFF. The full variable domain, completed using reference TRBV28 and TRBJ1-4, is DVKVTQSSRYLVKRTGEKVFLECVQDMDHENMFWYRQDPGLGLRLIYFSYDVKMKEKGDIPEGYSVSREKKERFSLILESASTNQTSMYLCASSLNQLDEKLFFGSGTQLSVL.

This chain uses TRBV19 with TRBJ2-5; tentatively, D is TRBD2 (5 bases). Germline V CDR1 and CDR2: LNHDA, SQIVND (reference sequence). This CDR3 region has 14 residues. Trimming removed 3 bases from V and 5 bases from J, with 13 bases in between. The CDR3, as DNA: TGTGCCAGTAGTATCGGGGTAGCCCGGGAGACCCAGTACTTC. Translated, it gives CASSIGVARETQYF. The full variable domain, rest sourced from reference TRBV19 and TRBJ2-5, is DGGITQSPKYLFRKEGQNVTLSCEQNLNHDAMYWYRQDPGQGLRLIYYSQIVNDFQKGDIAEGYSVSREKKESFPLTVTSAQKNPTAFYLCASSIGVARETQYFGPGTRLLVL.

This chain connects TRBV20-1 to TRBJ2-1, with 9 bases identical to TRBD1. CDR3 length: 13 amino acids. J was trimmed by 7 bases and V by 6 bases; bases with no gene match: 7. Germline V gene data show CDR1 as DFQATT and CDR2 as SNEGSKA (reference sequence). CDR3 sequence reads: CSASDRGKNEQFF. CDR3 DNA sequence: TGCAGTGCCTCGGACAGGGGTAAGAATGAGCAGTTCTTC.

Many counts were recorded for this clonotype. The rearrangement uses TRBV29-1 and TRBJ2-5, with 11 bases that match TRBD2. J was trimmed by 4 bases and V by 8 bases; bases with no gene match: 9. Germline-derived CDR1 and CDR2 are SQVTM and ANQGSEA. CDR3 size: 14 residues. The CDR3 here is CSYMGLAGGETQYF. In DNA, the CDR3 is TGCAGCTATATGGGGCTAGCGGGAGGAGAGACCCAGTACTTC.